This TCR beta chain was sequenced for a study of cytomegalovirus exposure and HLA in healthy donors. Study as a whole: Earlier, roughly 180 million T cells were analyzed, and 117 million unique TCR beta sequences were found among them.

Findings and caveats of the study: Most likely, a cluster of highly shared sequence variants arose as a sequencing artifact.

The germline V gene has CDR1 MNHEY and CDR2 SVGAGI. The CDR3 covers 15 residues. Trimming shortened V by 5 bases and J by 6 bases, and 17 bases separated the two germline ends. For this clone: Antigen: not known.

The PCR ran on 60 Vbeta and 13 Jbeta primers. Assay used: immunoSEQ multiplex PCR; TCRdb lists only in-frame clones, some missing. This repertoire shows about 160,000 clones, approximately 79% found once; its top ten account for over 6%. The source of this sequence is a man aged 35-49 years in good health and CMV-seropositive. This chain links TRBV6-5 with TRBJ1-3; D ambiguous. The specimen was PBMCs. CDR3 nucleotides: TGTGCCAGCAGTCCCTTGCCGGTAGTGAAAAACACCATATATTTT. This encodes CASSPLPVVKNTIYF.